This TCR beta chain was sequenced during a study of identical twins. After removal of 3 bases from V and 4 bases from J, the junction contained 21 bases not matched to a gene. The CDR3 is 20 residues long. Germline V gives CDR1 MNHEY, CDR2 SMNVEV (reference sequence). Points on this clonotype: The antigen remains unidentified.

All donors were healthy, and all were Caucasian. From the 5' RACE reads, TCRdb called clonotypes with MiXCR, one entry per CDR3 protein. Of 1.5 million to 2 million distinct CDR3 sequences listed, about 31% are singletons. Regarding the study as a whole: Potential partial confounding of zero-insertion analyses by invariant MAIT and iNKT cells was noted. The abundant beta clonotypes from cord blood had fewer insertions, and memory repertoires had none of this. Out-of-frame alpha sequences shared by twins were enriched for low generation probability.

The TCR originated in a newborn girl in good health. The sample consisted of cord blood. V usage is TRBV27 and J usage is TRBJ2-7, with TRBD2 matching over 10 bases. The chain's CDR3 is CASSFRTRLAGAPRPYEQYF. The CDR3 nucleotides are TGTGCCAGCAGTTTCAGGACTCGGCTAGCGGGAGCGCCAAGGCCTTACGAGCAGTACTTC.